Given below is one T cell receptor beta chain in context. These data are taken from a study of blood T cell repertoires in COVID-19. Overall study context: The United States, Italy and Spain supplied acute and convalescent COVID-19 samples. Sources were T cells, B-cell-depleted T cells, or PBMCs; the material itself was cDNA or gDNA.

In the study's own analysis: It was from reference gene primer amplification that nucleated cell counts were estimated. Clones were read by immunoSEQ multiplex PCR, and TCRdb kept only the in-frame ones, dropping some. V and J calls and clone size are given by that table; D and trimming were obtained from the DNA. The repertoire holds 250,000 or so clones, 86% seen once, with around 8.8% in the top ten. There are 18 residues in the CDR3. The germline CDR1 and CDR2 sequences are SGHVS and FNYEAQ. V was pared by 3 bases and J by 5 bases, with 12 bases of the junction left unmatched. The V gene is TRBV7-6, the J gene TRBJ2-2, with 10 nucleotides matching TRBD2. The source material was peripheral blood. The clonotype originates from a man aged 35 to 55 with active or convalescent COVID-19. As DNA, the CDR3 is TGTGCCAGCAGCTTTATCGGGAGCGGGAGGGCACTTACCGGGGAGCTGTTTTTT. It is translated as CASSFIGSGRALTGELFF.